The 14 T cell receptor beta chains given below trace back to one sample, sequenced in a study of CD4 T cells in relation to SARS-CoV-2 and coronaviruses. The repertoire was sequenced with immunoSEQ multiplex PCR; TCRdb's copy has only in-frame clones and lacks some. The profile covers about 65,000 clones, with around 87% appearing a single time and around 1.5% taken by the ten largest. Before the COVID-19 pandemic, during about 2011-2019, CD4+ T cells were taken from unexposed donors. The specimen sequenced was memory CD4+ T cells from PBMCs. These receptors all come from a human donor in good health.

V and J are TRBV11-3 and TRBJ2-3, with D possibly matching TRBD2 (7 bases). Per germline, CDR1 SGHNT and CDR2 YENEEA. CDR3 length: 15 amino acids. Trimming cost V 3 bases and J 3 bases, with 13 bases left between them. In DNA form, the CDR3 reads TGTGCCAGCAGCTTGGGGAGGGGGGCTACAGATACGCAGTATTTT. Its translation: CASSLGRGATDTQYF.

This clone occurred a few times. The V and J genes are TRBV18 and TRBJ2-1; 7 bases match TRBD1. V shed 2 bases, J shed 4 bases, and the junction held 2 bases outside the gene matches. The CDR3 contains 14 residues. Germline CDR1 KGHSH, CDR2 LQKENI. In DNA form, the CDR3 reads TGTGCCAGCTCACCAATGGACAGGTACAATGAGCAGTTCTTC. Residues: CASSPMDRYNEQFF.

The chain links TRBV6-1 to TRBJ1-2; TRBD1 matches 7 bases. Germline V gene data show CDR1 as MNHNS and CDR2 as SASEGT. V gave up 3 bases and J gave up 4 bases; unmatched junction bases: 8. The CDR3 runs to 15 residues. CDR3 amino acids: CASSDPSGGIYGYTF. The CDR3 nucleotides are TGTGCCAGCAGTGACCCCTCAGGGGGAATCTATGGCTACACCTTC.

This clone was recorded a few times. V usage is TRBV30 and J usage is TRBJ2-2, with unresolved D. The CDR3 extends over 13 amino acids. Germline V gene data show CDR1 as GTSNPN and CDR2 as SVGIG (reference sequence). With 1 base removed from V and 6 bases from J, the gap between germline ends came to 9 bases. Here the CDR3 reads CAWSGVSPGELFF. The CDR3, as DNA: TGTGCCTGGAGTGGGGTATCGCCCGGGGAGCTGTTTTTT.

This chain connects TRBV3-1 (or the pseudogene TRBV3-2) to TRBJ1-2, with TRBD1 as a possible D gene (6 bases). Germline CDR1 reads LGHDT; CDR2 reads YNNKEL (reference sequence). This CDR3 contains 14 residues. Trimming stripped 4 bases from V and 3 bases from J, with 12 bases between. The CDR3 loop is CASSPGGGDYGYTF. The CDR3 nucleotides are TGTGCCAGCAGCCCGGGGGGCGGCGACTATGGCTACACCTTC.

This chain connects TRBV19 to TRBJ2-1; TRBD2 agrees at 8 bases. CDR3 size: 16 residues. Trimming at V came to 7 bases and at J to 9 bases, leaving 17 bases not matched to a gene. Germline loops: CDR1 LNHDA, CDR2 SQIVND (reference sequence). DNA for the CDR3: TGTGCCAGTAAATCTTTGGCTAGCGGGCCCGAAGGTGAGCAGTTCTTC. It encodes CASKSLASGPEGEQFF.

The chain combines TRBV5-5 with TRBJ1-6; weak D call: TRBD1 (5 bases). Trimming removed 0 bases at V and 7 bases at J, with 14 bases between. This CDR3 spans 16 amino acids. CDR1 SGHKS and CDR2 YYEKEE come from the germline V gene (reference sequence). As DNA, the CDR3 is TGTGCCAGCAGCTTGGATTGGCAGGGAAAAAATTCACCCCTCCACTTT. Encoded protein: CASSLDWQGKNSPLHF.

The chain is built from TRBV6-2 or TRBV6-3 and TRBJ2-1, with a weak D call TRBD1 (6 bases). Trimming cost V 2 bases and J 8 bases, with 16 bases left between them. CDR3 length: 15 amino acids. Germline lookup yields CDR1 MNHEY and CDR2 SVGEGT. CDR3 sequence (DNA): TGTGCCAGCAGTTACCCCCCCCAGGGGCGCGATGAGCAGTTCTTC. Its protein product is CASSYPPQGRDEQFF.

The rearrangement joins TRBV7-6 to TRBJ1-4, with 10 bases matching TRBD1. The V gene's germline CDR1 is SGHVS and CDR2 FNYEAQ. Trimming removed 2 bases from V and 8 bases from J; junction bases left unmatched: 11. This CDR3 has 17 amino acids. CDR3 nucleotides: TGTGCCAGCAGCTTAAGGTTTGGCGGGACAGGGGCCGAAAAACTGTTTTTT. Translating it yields CASSLRFGGTGAEKLFF.

The V and J genes are TRBV10-3 and TRBJ2-2; D perhaps matches TRBD1 (6 bases). Germline CDR1 reads ENHRY; CDR2 reads SYGVKD. This CDR3 region has 13 residues. Trimming removed 8 bases at V and 4 bases at J, with 11 bases between. The CDR3 sequence is CAIAMDSTGELFF. The CDR3 DNA sequence: TGTGCCATCGCGATGGACAGCACCGGGGAGCTGTTTTTT.

This clone was observed a few times. This chain connects TRBV30 to TRBJ1-5; D is perhaps TRBD1 (6 bases). Germline V gives CDR1 GTSNPN, CDR2 SVGIG (reference sequence). This CDR3 contains 13 residues. Trimming shortened V by 0 bases and J by 7 bases, and 10 bases separated the two germline ends. CDR3 sequence reads: CAWSVQGRQPQHF. In DNA form, the CDR3 reads TGTGCCTGGAGTGTACAGGGACGCCAGCCCCAGCATTTT.

This chain joins TRBV5-1 and TRBJ1-1, with D unresolved. From germline, CDR1 is SGHRS and CDR2 YFSETQ. The CDR3 runs 13 residues. Trimming shortened V by 5 bases and J by 2 bases, and 10 bases separated the two germline ends. The CDR3 protein is CASSRTLNTEAFF. Written as DNA, the CDR3 is TGCGCCAGCAGTCGGACCCTTAACACTGAAGCTTTCTTT.

The gene calls are TRBV5-1 and TRBJ2-3; 9 bases are a match to TRBD1. The ends lost 1 base at V and 4 bases at J; junction bases unmatched: 1. The CDR3 runs 14 residues. Per the germline V gene, CDR1 is SGHRS and CDR2 is YFSETQ. The CDR3 is CASSLTGGADTQYF. The CDR3 region has the DNA TGCGCCAGCAGCTTGACAGGGGGCGCAGATACGCAGTATTTT.

The rearrangement joins TRBV29-1 to TRBJ1-5; D remains ambiguous. Germline CDR1 SQVTM, CDR2 ANQGSEA. CDR3 size: 13 residues. Trimming shortened V by 7 bases and J by 11 bases, and 21 bases separated the two germline ends. The CDR3, as DNA: TGCAGCGCCCGGCTGCAAAACCGAGTAGCCCAGCATTTT. Its protein product is CSARLQNRVAQHF.